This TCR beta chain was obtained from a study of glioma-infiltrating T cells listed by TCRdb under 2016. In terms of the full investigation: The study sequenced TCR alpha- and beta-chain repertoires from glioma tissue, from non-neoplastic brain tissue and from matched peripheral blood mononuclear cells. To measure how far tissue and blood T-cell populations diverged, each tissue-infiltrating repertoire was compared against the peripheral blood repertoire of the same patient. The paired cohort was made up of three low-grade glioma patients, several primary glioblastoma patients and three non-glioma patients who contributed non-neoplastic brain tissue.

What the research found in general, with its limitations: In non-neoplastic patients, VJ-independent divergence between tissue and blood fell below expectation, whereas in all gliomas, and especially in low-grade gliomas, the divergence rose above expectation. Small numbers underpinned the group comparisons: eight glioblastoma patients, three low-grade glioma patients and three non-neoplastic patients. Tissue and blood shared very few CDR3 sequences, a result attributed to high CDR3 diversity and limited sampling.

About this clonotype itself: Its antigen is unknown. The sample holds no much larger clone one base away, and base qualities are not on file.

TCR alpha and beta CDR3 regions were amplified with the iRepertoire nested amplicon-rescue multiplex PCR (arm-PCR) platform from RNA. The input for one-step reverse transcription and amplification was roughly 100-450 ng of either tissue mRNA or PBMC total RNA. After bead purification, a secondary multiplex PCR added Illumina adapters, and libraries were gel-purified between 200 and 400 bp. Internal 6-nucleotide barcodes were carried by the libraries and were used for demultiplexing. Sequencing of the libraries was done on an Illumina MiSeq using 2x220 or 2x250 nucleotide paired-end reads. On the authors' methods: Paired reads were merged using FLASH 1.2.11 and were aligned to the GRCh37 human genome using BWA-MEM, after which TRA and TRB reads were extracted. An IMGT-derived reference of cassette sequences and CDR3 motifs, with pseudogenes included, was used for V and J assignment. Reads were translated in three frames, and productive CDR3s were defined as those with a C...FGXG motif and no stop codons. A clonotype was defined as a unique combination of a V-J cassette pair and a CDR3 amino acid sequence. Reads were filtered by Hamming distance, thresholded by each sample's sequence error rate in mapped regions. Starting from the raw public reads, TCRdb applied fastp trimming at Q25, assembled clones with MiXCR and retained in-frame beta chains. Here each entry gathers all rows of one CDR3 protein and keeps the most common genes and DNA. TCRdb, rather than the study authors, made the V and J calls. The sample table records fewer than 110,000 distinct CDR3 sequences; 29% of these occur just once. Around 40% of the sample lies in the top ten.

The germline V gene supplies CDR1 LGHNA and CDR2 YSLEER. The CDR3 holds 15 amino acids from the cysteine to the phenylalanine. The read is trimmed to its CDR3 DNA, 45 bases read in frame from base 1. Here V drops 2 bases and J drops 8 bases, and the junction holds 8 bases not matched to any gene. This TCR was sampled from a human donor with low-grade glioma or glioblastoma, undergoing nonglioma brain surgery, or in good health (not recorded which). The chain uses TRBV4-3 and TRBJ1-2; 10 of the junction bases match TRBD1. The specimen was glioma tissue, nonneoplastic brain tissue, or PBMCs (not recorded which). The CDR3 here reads CASSQQDRGLEGYTF. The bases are TGCGCCAGCAGCCAACAAGACAGGGGGCTAGAAGGCTACACCTTC.